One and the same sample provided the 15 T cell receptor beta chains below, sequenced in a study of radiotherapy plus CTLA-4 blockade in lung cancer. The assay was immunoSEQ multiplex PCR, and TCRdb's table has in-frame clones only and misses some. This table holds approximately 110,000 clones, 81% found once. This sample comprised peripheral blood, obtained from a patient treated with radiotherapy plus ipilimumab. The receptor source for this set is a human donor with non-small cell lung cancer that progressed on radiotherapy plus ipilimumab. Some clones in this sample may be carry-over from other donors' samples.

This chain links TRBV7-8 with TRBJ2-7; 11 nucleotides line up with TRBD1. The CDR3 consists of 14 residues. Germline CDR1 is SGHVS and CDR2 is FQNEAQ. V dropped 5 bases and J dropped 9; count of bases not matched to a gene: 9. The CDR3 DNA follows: TGTGCCAGCAGCCCAGGACAGGGGGCATTTAGGCAGTACTTC. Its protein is CASSPGQGAFRQYF.

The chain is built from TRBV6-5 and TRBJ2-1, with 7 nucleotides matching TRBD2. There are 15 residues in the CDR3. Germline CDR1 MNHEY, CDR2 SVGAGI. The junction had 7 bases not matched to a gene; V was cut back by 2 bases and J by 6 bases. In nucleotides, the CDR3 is TGTGCCAGCAGTTACGAGCGGGGACCACTCAATGAGCAGTTCTTC. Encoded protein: CASSYERGPLNEQFF.

The CDR3 reads CASSLGLAIDTQYF. DNA for the CDR3: TGCGCCAGCAGCTTGGGACTAGCAATCGATACGCAGTATTTT. This chain uses TRBV5-1 with TRBJ2-3; the match to TRBD2 covers 7 bases. There are 14 residues in the CDR3. V shed 0 bases, J shed 6 bases, and the junction held 4 bases outside the gene matches. Germline CDR1 and CDR2: SGHRS and YFSETQ.

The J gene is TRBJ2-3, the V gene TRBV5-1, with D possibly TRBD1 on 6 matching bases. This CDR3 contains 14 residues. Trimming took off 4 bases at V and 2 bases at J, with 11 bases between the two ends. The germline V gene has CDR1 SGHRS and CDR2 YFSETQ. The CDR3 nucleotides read TGCGCCAGCAGCAGTGGACAGTCCACAGATACGCAGTATTTT. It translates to CASSSGQSTDTQYF. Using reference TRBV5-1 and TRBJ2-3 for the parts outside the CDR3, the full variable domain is KAGVTQTPRYLIKTRGQQVTLSCSPISGHRSVSWYQQTPGQGLQFLFEYFSETQRNKGNFPGRFSGRQFSNSRSEMNVSTLELGDSALYLCASSSGQSTDTQYFGPGTRLTVL.

CDR3: CASGLWFGGIGYQPQHF. The CDR3, as DNA: TGTGCTAGTGGTTTGTGGTTTGGAGGAATCGGTTATCAGCCCCAGCATTTT. V is TRBV12-5 and J is TRBJ1-5, with D unclear. Per germline, CDR1 LGHNT and CDR2 FRNRAP. There are 17 residues in the CDR3. V lost 2 bases to trimming and J lost 5 bases, with 19 bases between them.

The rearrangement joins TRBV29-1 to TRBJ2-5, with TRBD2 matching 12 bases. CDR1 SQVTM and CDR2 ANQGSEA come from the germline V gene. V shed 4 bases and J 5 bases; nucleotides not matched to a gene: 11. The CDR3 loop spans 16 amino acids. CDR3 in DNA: TGCAGCGTTGCCCCCAGCCCTAGCGGGGGGGGTGAGACCCAGTACTTC. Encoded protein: CSVAPSPSGGGETQYF.

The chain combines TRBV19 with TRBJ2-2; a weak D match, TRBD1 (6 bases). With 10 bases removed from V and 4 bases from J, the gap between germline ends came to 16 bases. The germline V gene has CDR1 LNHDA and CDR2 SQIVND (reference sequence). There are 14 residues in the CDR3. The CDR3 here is CAIQGSLFTGELFF. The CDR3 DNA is TGTGCCATACAGGGATCTCTTTTCACCGGGGAGCTGTTTTTT. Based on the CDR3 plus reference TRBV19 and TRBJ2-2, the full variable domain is DGGITQSPKYLFRKEGQNVTLSCEQNLNHDAMYWYRQDPGQGLRLIYYSQIVNDFQKGDIAEGYSVSREKKESFPLTVTSAQKNPTAFYLCAIQGSLFTGELFFGEGSRLTVL.

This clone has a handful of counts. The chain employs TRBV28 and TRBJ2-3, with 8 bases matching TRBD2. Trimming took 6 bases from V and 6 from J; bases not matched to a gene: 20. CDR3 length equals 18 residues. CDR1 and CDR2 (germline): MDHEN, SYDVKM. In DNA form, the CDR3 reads TGTGCCAGCAGCCCCCCCTTTCAGGCAGCGGGGGATCTGGATACGCAGTATTTT. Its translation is CASSPPFQAAGDLDTQYF.

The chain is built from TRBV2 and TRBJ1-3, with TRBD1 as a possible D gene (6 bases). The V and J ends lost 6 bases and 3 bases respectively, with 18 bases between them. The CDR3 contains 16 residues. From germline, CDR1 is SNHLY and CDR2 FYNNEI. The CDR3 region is CASRDQTGLVGNTIYF. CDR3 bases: TGTGCCAGCAGGGACCAGACAGGACTAGTTGGAAACACCATATATTTT. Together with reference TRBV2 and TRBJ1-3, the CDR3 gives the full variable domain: EPEVTQTPSHQVTQMGQEVILRCVPISNHLYFYWYRQILGQKVEFLVSFYNNEISEKSEIFDDQFSVERPDGSNFTLKIRSTKLEDSAMYFCASRDQTGLVGNTIYFGEGSWLTVV.

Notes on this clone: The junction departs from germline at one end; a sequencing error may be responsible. The CDR3 DNA reads as TGTGCTAGCAGCTTAGAGACTAGCGGGGTGGAGACCCAGTACTTC. The encoded protein is CASSLETSGVETQYF. The J gene is TRBJ2-5, the V gene TRBV7-7, with TRBD2 matching over 11 bases. The CDR3 contains 15 residues. Germline-derived CDR1 and CDR2 are SSHAT and FNYEAQ (reference sequence).

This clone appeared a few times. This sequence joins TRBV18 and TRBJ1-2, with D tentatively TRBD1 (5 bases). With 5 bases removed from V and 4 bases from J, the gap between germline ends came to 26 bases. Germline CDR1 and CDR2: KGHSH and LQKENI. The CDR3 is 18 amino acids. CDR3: CASSFVGAHSSVIYGYTF. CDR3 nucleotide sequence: TGTGCCAGCTCATTTGTAGGGGCCCACTCTTCGGTCATCTATGGCTACACCTTC. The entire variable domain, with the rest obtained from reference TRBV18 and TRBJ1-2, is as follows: NAGVMQNPRHLVRRRGQEARLRCSPMKGHSHVYWYRQLPEEGLKFMVYLQKENIIDESGMPKERFSAEFPKEGPSILRIQQVVRGDSAAYFCASSFVGAHSSVIYGYTFGSGTRLTVV.

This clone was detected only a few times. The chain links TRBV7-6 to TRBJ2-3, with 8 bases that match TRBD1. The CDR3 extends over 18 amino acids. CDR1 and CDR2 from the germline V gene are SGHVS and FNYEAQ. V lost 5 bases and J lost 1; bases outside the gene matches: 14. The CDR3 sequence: CASSKLPPGGAGTDTQYF. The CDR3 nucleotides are TGTGCCAGCAGCAAACTCCCTCCAGGGGGCGCGGGCACAGATACGCAGTATTTT.

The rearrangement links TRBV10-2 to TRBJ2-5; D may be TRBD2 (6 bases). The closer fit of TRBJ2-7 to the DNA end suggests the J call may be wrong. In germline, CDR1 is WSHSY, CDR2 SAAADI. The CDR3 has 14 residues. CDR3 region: CASSEIGTSYEQYF. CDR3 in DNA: TGCGCCAGCAGTGAGATCGGGACTTCCTACGAGCAGTACTTC.

CDR3 DNA: TGTGCCAGCAGCCCACAGGGGGCCCACACTGAAGCTTTCTTT. Translating it yields CASSPQGAHTEAFF. The chain is built from TRBV7-3 and TRBJ1-1, with 9 nucleotides matching TRBD1. Germline V gives CDR1 SGHTA, CDR2 FQGTGA. CDR3 length: 14 amino acids. V was pared by 5 bases and J by 3 bases, with 4 bases of the junction left unmatched.

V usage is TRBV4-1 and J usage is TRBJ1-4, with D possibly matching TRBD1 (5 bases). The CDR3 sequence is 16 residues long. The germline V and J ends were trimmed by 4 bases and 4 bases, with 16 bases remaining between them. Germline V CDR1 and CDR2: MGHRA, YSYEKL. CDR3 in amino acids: CASSLYRRRGNEKLFF. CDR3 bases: TGCGCCAGCAGCCTTTATAGGAGAAGGGGTAATGAAAAACTGTTTTTT.